The 19 T cell receptor beta chains given below trace back to one sample, sequenced in a study of blood T cell repertoires in COVID-19 (dated by TCRdb to about 2020). Preparation of the library involved the immunoSEQ multiplex PCR assay. TCRdb limited this immuneACCESS table to in-frame rearrangements with V and J called. A share of clones is missing; checked studies link under half to unresolved V genes, and the rest is unexplained. The table for this sample lists tens of thousands of clones; 77% of them were counted only once. The top ten clones comprise 2% to 2.5% of the sample. What was sequenced was peripheral blood. The source is a man between 65 and 85 years old with COVID-19, enrolled during active disease.

This rearrangement joins TRBV29-1 to TRBJ1-2; TRBD1 matches 7 bases. The CDR3 totals 12 residues. Germline V lookup: CDR1 SQVTM, CDR2 ANQGSEA. The V segment lost 6 bases and the J segment 7 bases; nucleotides outside the gene matches: 8. CDR3 region: CSVDTGAGGYTF. The DNA for the CDR3 is TGCAGCGTGGACACAGGGGCTGGTGGCTACACCTTC.

The gene calls are TRBV19 and TRBJ2-1, with TRBD2 matching 12 bases. This CDR3 has 15 residues. Germline trimming cut 5 bases from V and 12 bases from J; bases unmatched to any gene: 11. Germline-derived CDR1 and CDR2 are LNHDA and SQIVND (reference sequence). This chain's CDR3 is CASSETSGRMGVQFF. The DNA of the CDR3 is TGTGCCAGTAGTGAGACTAGCGGGAGAATGGGCGTGCAGTTCTTC.

The chain is built from TRBV20-1 and TRBJ1-2, with 9 bases matching TRBD1. The CDR3 length is 11 residues. From germline, CDR1 is DFQATT and CDR2 SNEGSKA (reference sequence). In DNA, the CDR3 is TGCAGACCGGGGGACAGGGAAGGCTACACCTTC. It is translated as CRPGDREGYTF.

The rearrangement uses TRBV5-5 and TRBJ2-1; TRBD1 might be the D (5 bases). Germline values: CDR1 SGHKS, CDR2 YYEKEE (reference sequence). V shed 5 bases and J shed 5 bases, with 17 bases lying between them. The CDR3 consists of 15 residues. This CDR3 reads CASSSLWGGNNEQFF. Here the CDR3 DNA reads TGTGCCAGCAGTTCGTTGTGGGGCGGAAACAATGAGCAGTTCTTC.

The rearrangement uses TRBV3-1 (or the pseudogene TRBV3-2) and TRBJ2-7; D not certain. The CDR3 is 14 amino acids. Trimming took 4 bases from V and 3 from J, leaving 13 bases between them. CDR1 LGHDT and CDR2 YNNKEL come from the germline V gene (reference sequence). The CDR3 loop is CASSLAINYYEQYF. CDR3 nucleotide sequence: TGTGCCAGCAGCCTAGCAATCAACTACTACGAGCAGTACTTC.

This clone has only one observation. V usage is TRBV18 and J usage is TRBJ2-5; 10 bases line up with TRBD2. From germline, CDR1 is KGHSH and CDR2 LQKENI. The length of the CDR3 is 16 residues. Unmatched junction bases numbered 7, after V lost 3 bases and J lost 3 bases. As DNA, the CDR3 is TGTGCCAGCTCACCCGGGACTAGCGCCCGAAAAGAGACCCAGTACTTC. Translation: CASSPGTSARKETQYF.

The chain uses TRBV29-1 and TRBJ2-1; 9 bases agree with TRBD2. The V gene's germline CDR1 is SQVTM and CDR2 ANQGSEA. The V and J ends lost 1 base and 6 bases, in that order; junction bases with no gene match: 7. The CDR3 contains 15 residues. The chain's CDR3 is CSVEGGRAGFNEQFF. In nucleotides, the CDR3 is TGCAGCGTTGAAGGCGGGAGGGCCGGGTTCAATGAGCAGTTCTTC.

This clone was seen a handful of times. The V gene is TRBV28, the J gene TRBJ1-2; 7 nucleotides align to TRBD1. The CDR3 contains 15 residues. With 6 bases clipped from V and 2 bases from J, the junction kept 9 bases outside the gene matches. Germline V CDR1 and CDR2: MDHEN, SYDVKM. DNA for the CDR3: TGTGCCAGCAGCACTCCGAGGGGGCGCAACTATGGCTACACCTTC. Amino acids: CASSTPRGRNYGYTF.

The DNA for the CDR3 is TGTGCCAGCAGCCTAGACAGGGAATATAATAGCAATCAGCCCCAGCATTTT. As protein: CASSLDREYNSNQPQHF. This rearrangement joins TRBV5-6 to TRBJ1-5, with 7 bases matching TRBD1. In germline, CDR1 is SGHDT, CDR2 YYEEEE. CDR3 length: 17 amino acids. Trimming removed 4 bases from V and 0 bases from J; junction bases left unmatched: 10.

The rearrangement uses TRBV27 and TRBJ2-7; tentatively, D is TRBD1 (5 bases). Trimming stripped 3 bases from V and 2 bases from J, with 14 bases between. CDR3 size: 15 residues. CDR1 is MNHEY and CDR2 is SMNVEV in the germline V gene (reference sequence). The CDR3 DNA sequence: TGTGCCAGCAGTTTGGTATTTGACAGCACCTACGAGCAGTACTTC. It translates to CASSLVFDSTYEQYF.

V gene TRBV7-9 combines with J gene TRBJ2-7; 7 nucleotides line up with TRBD1. Germline V lookup: CDR1 SEHNR, CDR2 FQNEAQ (reference sequence). Trimming took 1 base from V and 0 from J; bases not matched to a gene: 6. This CDR3 region has 16 residues. CDR3: CASSLGSGQSSYEQYF. CDR3 nucleotides: TGTGCCAGCAGCTTAGGGTCGGGACAGTCCTCCTACGAGCAGTACTTC.

V and J are TRBV6-5 and TRBJ2-1, with D tentatively TRBD1 (5 bases). V lost 7 bases, J lost 6 bases, and 16 bases lay in between. Germline V gives CDR1 MNHEY, CDR2 SVGAGI. This CDR3 is 14 amino acids long. As DNA, the CDR3 is TGTGCCAGCACGGCCTTGGGGCGTTCCAATGAGCAGTTCTTC. Translated: CASTALGRSNEQFF.

The chain employs TRBV6-6 and TRBJ2-1; D is possibly TRBD2 (7 bases). The CDR3 totals 15 residues. Trimming pared 7 bases from V and 10 bases from J, leaving 23 bases between. Germline V gene sequence: CDR1 MNHNY, CDR2 SVGAGI (reference sequence). The CDR3: CASIGGGRDRVEQFF. In DNA, the CDR3 is TGTGCCAGCATCGGGGGCGGGAGAGATAGGGTAGAGCAGTTCTTC.

The gene calls are TRBV4-2 and TRBJ1-5, with unresolved D. Germline loops: CDR1 LGHNA, CDR2 YNFKEQ. The length of the CDR3 is 15 residues. The V end was cut by 0 bases, the J end by 0 bases, with 6 bases between. The CDR3 nucleotides are TGTGCCAGCAGCCAAGAACAGACTAGCAATCAGCCCCAGCATTTT. Its protein is CASSQEQTSNQPQHF.

V usage is TRBV15 and J usage is TRBJ2-1; 7 bases match TRBD2. Germline lookup yields CDR1 LNHNV and CDR2 YYDKDF (reference sequence). CDR3 length: 16 residues. V trimming: 5 bases; J trimming: 4 bases; junction bases outside the gene matches: 11. In DNA form, the CDR3 reads TGTGCCACCAGCCCAGACTTAACTAGCGCATACAATGAGCAGTTCTTC. It translates to CATSPDLTSAYNEQFF.

This sequence joins TRBV28 and TRBJ2-1, with D possibly matching TRBD2 (6 bases). V lost 6 bases, J lost 5 bases, and 20 bases lay in between. Germline lookup yields CDR1 MDHEN and CDR2 SYDVKM. The CDR3 spans 16 residues. The CDR3: CASRPDRASVDNEQFF. The CDR3 coding sequence is TGTGCCAGCAGACCTGATCGGGCTAGCGTAGACAATGAGCAGTTCTTC.

The chain links TRBV5-1 to TRBJ2-3; TRBD2 might be the D (6 bases). The CDR3 is 16 residues long. The V and J ends lost 3 bases and 2 bases respectively, with 16 bases between them. The germline CDR1 and CDR2 sequences are SGHRS and YFSETQ. The CDR3 loop reads CASSSAAGGATDTQYF. For the CDR3, the DNA is TGCGCCAGCAGCTCCGCAGCCGGAGGGGCCACAGATACGCAGTATTTT.

This clone has a single count. This chain uses TRBV6-5 with TRBJ2-1, with D perhaps TRBD2 (5 bases). In germline, CDR1 is MNHEY, CDR2 SVGAGI. The CDR3 consists of 15 residues. Deletions cut 5 bases from V and 10 bases from J, with 21 bases between. The CDR3, as DNA: TGTGCCAGCAGTCGTAGGACCCATCGGGGAGCCGAGCAGTTCTTC. Translating it yields CASSRRTHRGAEQFF.

V gene TRBV5-6 combines with J gene TRBJ1-5; 7 nucleotides match TRBD1. V gave up 6 bases and J gave up 0 bases; unmatched junction bases: 9. Germline loops: CDR1 SGHDT, CDR2 YYEEEE. The CDR3 is made up of 16 amino acids. This CDR3 reads CASTRGDNYSNQPQHF. The CDR3 coding sequence is TGTGCCAGCACCAGGGGGGACAACTATAGCAATCAGCCCCAGCATTTT. Looking up the rest from reference TRBV5-6 and TRBJ1-5 gives the full variable domain: DAGVTQSPTHLIKTRGQQVTLRCSPKSGHDTVSWYQQALGQGPQFIFQYYEEEERQRGNFPDRFSGHQFPNYSSELNVNALLLGDSALYLCASTRGDNYSNQPQHFGDGTRLSIL.